One sample yielded the 28 T cell receptor beta chains listed below, sequenced in a study of shared clonotypes between healthy human individuals. Profiled with immunoSEQ multiplex PCR; TCRdb holds only in-frame clones, not every one. The table includes around 2.1 million clones, about 92% detected once. As defined, naive CD8 cells were CD45RO-negative and positively selected for CCR7, with terminally differentiated effector memory CD45RA+ cells excluded. What was sequenced was naive CD8+ T cells from PBMCs. The source is a man aged 18 to 35 in good health. Some clones in this sample may be carry-over from other donors' samples.

This clone came up once. CDR3 nucleotides: TGTGCCAGCAGTGAATCGACGAGGGTTTGGCCTAACTATGGCTACACCTTC. Protein: CASSESTRVWPNYGYTF. The chain employs TRBV6-1 and TRBJ1-2; D remains unclear. Germline V lookup: CDR1 MNHNS, CDR2 SASEGT. This CDR3 region has 17 residues. Trimming removed 2 bases from V and 0 bases from J, with 16 bases in between.

The chain recombines TRBV4-1 with TRBJ2-7; 9 nucleotides agree with TRBD1. V shed 2 bases and J 4 bases; nucleotides not matched to a gene: 3. The V gene's germline CDR1 is MGHRA and CDR2 YSYEKL. This CDR3 comprises 14 residues. The CDR3 region has the DNA TGCGCCAGCAGCCAACCCGGGACAGGGTACGAGCAGTACTTC. Translating it yields CASSQPGTGYEQYF.

The chain combines TRBV4-3 with TRBJ2-7; D might be TRBD1 or TRBD2, each matching 5 bases. The CDR3 length is 14 residues. Germline V gene lookup returns CDR1 LGHNA and CDR2 YSLEER. With 4 bases removed from V and 5 bases from J, the gap between germline ends came to 15 bases. The CDR3 DNA reads TGCGCCAGCAGCCCAGGGCAGGGACGCAACGAGCAGTACTTC. Its translation is CASSPGQGRNEQYF.

V and J are TRBV4-2 and TRBJ2-7; D is undetermined. V was pared by 0 bases and J by 5 bases, with 5 bases between. Looked up from germline, CDR1 is LGHNA and CDR2 is YNFKEQ. The length of the CDR3 is 12 residues. Here the CDR3 reads CASSQDPNEQYF. CDR3 DNA sequence: TGTGCCAGCAGCCAAGATCCCAACGAGCAGTACTTC.

The chain is built from TRBV7-9 and TRBJ2-7, with 7 nucleotides matching TRBD1. V was clipped by 4 bases and J by 13 bases; unmatched bases: 13. In germline, CDR1 is SEHNR, CDR2 FQNEAQ (reference sequence). The CDR3 extends over 13 amino acids. The CDR3 DNA sequence: TGTGCCAGCAGCTACATAGGACAGGCTTCGGTTTACTTC. Translating it yields CASSYIGQASVYF. Full variable domain (missing parts from reference TRBV7-9 and TRBJ2-7): DTGVSQNPRHKITKRGQNVTFRCDPISEHNRLYWYRQTLGQGPEFLTYFQNEAQLEKSRLLSDRFSAERPKGSFSTLEIQRTEQGDSAMYLCASSYIGQASVYFGPGTRLTVT.

The chain carries TRBV9 and TRBJ1-3; D perhaps matches TRBD1 (5 bases). Germline V gene lookup returns CDR1 SGDLS and CDR2 YYNGEE. The V end lost 0 bases, the J end lost 4 bases, and 11 bases lay between the germline ends. The CDR3 extends over 15 amino acids. CDR3 residues: CASSVESGTGNTIYF. The CDR3 nucleotides read TGTGCCAGCAGCGTAGAAAGCGGGACGGGAAACACCATATATTTT. Variable domain in full (rest from reference TRBV9 and TRBJ1-3): DSGVTQTPKHLITATGQRVTLRCSPRSGDLSVYWYQQSLDQGLQFLIQYYNGEERAKGNILERFSAQQFPDLHSELNLSSLELGDSALYFCASSVESGTGNTIYFGEGSWLTVV.

The chain combines TRBV25-1 with TRBJ1-5, with a tentative D call TRBD1 (6 bases). V lost 4 bases and J lost 3, with 16 bases in between. The germline V gene encodes CDR1 MGHDK and CDR2 SYGVNS. This CDR3 is 16 amino acids long. The CDR3 DNA follows: TGTGCCAGCAGTGGAGCTAGGGGGGTTTACAATCAGCCCCAGCATTTT. Its translation is CASSGARGVYNQPQHF.

The chain employs TRBV27 and TRBJ2-2; D is unclear. The CDR3 contains 14 residues. The V gene's germline CDR1 is MNHEY and CDR2 SMNVEV (reference sequence). Trimming shortened V by 2 bases and J by 6 bases, and 10 bases separated the two germline ends. CDR3 residues: CASSLRRAPGELFF. CDR3 sequence (DNA): TGTGCCAGCAGTTTACGACGGGCTCCCGGGGAGCTGTTTTTT.

The chain links TRBV5-1 to TRBJ2-3, with D unresolved. Trimming stripped 0 bases from V and 0 bases from J, with 17 bases between. The CDR3 consists of 18 residues. Germline V gene lookup returns CDR1 SGHRS and CDR2 YFSETQ. CDR3 protein: CASSLELVGGQSTDTQYF. For the CDR3, the DNA is TGCGCCAGCAGCTTGGAATTGGTCGGTGGGCAGAGCACAGATACGCAGTATTTT.

This clone was detected only once. V usage is TRBV15 and J usage is TRBJ2-1; 8 nucleotides match TRBD2. This CDR3 region has 14 residues. Trimming took 1 base from V and 9 from J; bases not matched to a gene: 5. Per germline, CDR1 LNHNV and CDR2 YYDKDF (reference sequence). The CDR3 DNA reads TGTGCCACCAGCAGAGGGCGGGAGGTCGGTGAGCAGTTCTTC. Amino acids: CATSRGREVGEQFF.

The chain links TRBV5-6 to TRBJ1-2, with 7 positions matching TRBD1. This CDR3 spans 13 amino acids. The V and J ends lost 4 bases and 3 bases, in that order; junction bases with no gene match: 3. CDR1 is SGHDT and CDR2 is YYEEEE in the germline V gene. CDR3 sequence (DNA): TGTGCCAGCAGCGCCGGGACAGACTATGGCTACACCTTC. Its translation is CASSAGTDYGYTF.

The chain employs TRBV5-6 and TRBJ2-5; D unresolved. Germline values: CDR1 SGHDT, CDR2 YYEEEE. The CDR3 totals 12 residues. Trimming cost V 1 base and J 3 bases, with 4 bases left between them. For the CDR3, the DNA is TGTGCCAGCAGCTTGCCAGAAGAGACCCAGTACTTC. This gives the protein CASSLPEETQYF.

V is TRBV27 and J is TRBJ1-1, with TRBD1 matching over 7 bases. Trimming cost V 4 bases and J 0 bases; bases outside gene matches: 5. CDR1 and CDR2 from the germline V gene are MNHEY and SMNVEV (reference sequence). The CDR3 runs to 15 residues. The CDR3 sequence is CASSSHRGMNTEAFF. Written as DNA, the CDR3 is TGTGCCAGCAGTTCCCACAGGGGCATGAACACTGAAGCTTTCTTT.

The V call is TRBV27, the J call TRBJ1-2, with 8 bases aligning to TRBD1. V lost 0 bases to trimming and J lost 6 bases; unmatched junction nucleotides: 6. CDR3 length equals 15 residues. Germline CDR1 is MNHEY and CDR2 is SMNVEV (reference sequence). CDR3 amino acids: CASSLSLTGVDGYTF. The CDR3 region has the DNA TGTGCCAGCAGTTTATCTCTGACAGGGGTAGATGGCTACACCTTC.

The chain is built from TRBV7-9 and TRBJ2-7, with 7 nucleotides matching TRBD1. Germline-derived CDR1 and CDR2 are SEHNR and FQNEAQ (reference sequence). The CDR3 length is 15 residues. V trimming: 5 bases; J trimming: 3 bases; junction bases outside the gene matches: 10. CDR3 bases: TGTGCCAGCAGCAGAAACAGGGGTGGGGACTACGAGCAGTACTTC. Translating gives CASSRNRGGDYEQYF.

V usage is TRBV29-1 and J usage is TRBJ1-1; 9 positions agree with TRBD1. J was trimmed by 2 bases and V by 6 bases; bases with no gene match: 4. CDR3 length equals 13 residues. CDR1 and CDR2 (germline): SQVTM, ANQGSEA. DNA of the CDR3: TGCAGCGTAACGGGACAGGGAAACACTGAAGCTTTCTTT. Its protein product is CSVTGQGNTEAFF.

The genes are TRBV7-9 and TRBJ1-2; possibly TRBD1 for D (6 bases). V dropped 4 bases and J dropped 1 base, with 13 bases sitting between them. Per germline, CDR1 SEHNR and CDR2 FQNEAQ (reference sequence). The CDR3 has 15 residues. CDR3 in DNA: TGTGCCAGCAGCTCGACAAGGACAGTTAACTATGGCTACACCTTC. It yields the protein CASSSTRTVNYGYTF.

The chain combines TRBV7-6 with TRBJ2-7, with D perhaps assigned TRBD1 or TRBD2 (6 bases each). The CDR3 has 14 amino acids. Germline CDR1 and CDR2: SGHVS and FNYEAQ. V dropped 5 bases and J dropped 3 bases, with 14 bases sitting between them. The CDR3 region has the DNA TGTGCCAGCAGCACGGACAGCGGGTTCTACGAGCAGTACTTC. Protein: CASSTDSGFYEQYF.

V usage is TRBV6-5 and J usage is TRBJ1-2, with a possible D match to TRBD1 (5 bases). The V end was cut by 1 base, the J end by 2 bases, with 14 bases between. This CDR3 comprises 16 residues. Germline V gene data show CDR1 as MNHEY and CDR2 as SVGAGI. The CDR3 nucleotides are TGTGCCAGCAGTTACTTTCAGGGACTATTCAACTATGGCTACACCTTC. Its protein product is CASSYFQGLFNYGYTF.

This clone appeared a single time. V usage is TRBV27 and J usage is TRBJ1-5, with D unresolved. V was clipped by 3 bases and J by 3 bases, with 12 bases between them. Germline V gives CDR1 MNHEY, CDR2 SMNVEV (reference sequence). This CDR3 is built from 15 residues. The CDR3 spells CASSLNGQDNQPQHF. CDR3 nucleotides: TGTGCCAGCAGTTTGAACGGGCAGGACAATCAGCCCCAGCATTTT.

The chain joins TRBV7-8 to TRBJ2-7; maybe TRBD1 (6 bases). Trimming left V 5 bases short and J 2 bases short, with 16 bases between. The CDR3 runs 15 residues. The germline V gene has CDR1 SGHVS and CDR2 FQNEAQ. CDR3 DNA sequence: TGTGCCAGCAGCCACCGGGACATCCCCCCCTACGAGCAGTACTTC. As protein: CASSHRDIPPYEQYF.

The V call is TRBV7-3, the J call TRBJ2-1; the match to TRBD1 covers 7 bases. J lost 5 bases, V lost 5 bases, and 3 bases had no gene match. Germline V gene lookup returns CDR1 SGHTA and CDR2 FQGTGA. The CDR3 runs 13 residues. The CDR3 loop is CASSVTGNNEQFF. For the CDR3, the DNA is TGTGCCAGCAGCGTGACAGGGAACAATGAGCAGTTCTTC.

As concerns this clone: Other DNA variants within this sample encode the same CDR3. This chain connects TRBV7-6 to TRBJ1-1; the D is unclear. The CDR3 is made up of 13 amino acids. The germline V and J ends were trimmed by 1 base and 1 base, with 4 bases remaining between them. Germline loops: CDR1 SGHVS, CDR2 FNYEAQ. Here the CDR3 DNA reads TGTGCCAGCAGCTTAGGACGGAACACTGAAGCTTTCTTT. Translating it yields CASSLGRNTEAFF.

This clone was counted between two and nine times. J is TRBJ1-2 and V is TRBV5-1; tentatively, D is TRBD1 (6 bases). V shed 4 bases and J shed 3 bases, with 10 bases lying between them. Germline loops: CDR1 SGHRS, CDR2 YFSETQ. This CDR3 region has 13 residues. The CDR3 nucleotides read TGCGCCAGCAGCCAGACAGGAGACTATGGCTACACCTTC. Protein sequence: CASSQTGDYGYTF.

The genes are TRBV11-3 and TRBJ2-2; tentatively, D is TRBD1 or TRBD2 (5 bases each). Germline V CDR1 and CDR2: SGHNT, YENEEA. The V end lost 0 bases, the J end lost 6 bases, and 17 bases lay between the germline ends. This CDR3 spans 17 amino acids. Here the CDR3 DNA reads TGTGCCAGCAGCTTAGATTCGGGGCAGAGAGGATCCGGGGAGCTGTTTTTT. It translates to CASSLDSGQRGSGELFF.

The V and J genes are TRBV15 and TRBJ2-7; D may be TRBD1 or TRBD2 (5 bases each). Germline CDR1 LNHNV, CDR2 YYDKDF (reference sequence). V lost 7 bases and J lost 5, with 15 bases in between. CDR3 length equals 13 residues. As DNA, the CDR3 is TGTGCCACCACTCGGGACCGCGGGCACGAGCAGTACTTC. Translated: CATTRDRGHEQYF.

The chain employs TRBV7-7 and TRBJ2-7; D gene unclear. The CDR3 extends over 14 amino acids. The germline V gene has CDR1 SSHAT and CDR2 FNYEAQ (reference sequence). V was cut by 3 bases and J by 4 bases, with 13 bases left in between. The CDR3 loop is CASSLPTAKYEQYF. CDR3 DNA sequence: TGTGCCAGCAGCTTGCCTACAGCCAAATACGAGCAGTACTTC.

This chain joins TRBV7-2 and TRBJ2-2; 8 bases are shared with TRBD2. CDR3 length equals 18 residues. CDR1 is SGHTA and CDR2 is FQGNSA in the germline V gene. V trimming: 4 bases; J trimming: 8 bases; junction bases outside the gene matches: 18. DNA for the CDR3: TGTGCCAGCAGCTCAAACAAGGCCAGCGGGAGACCCGGGGGGGAGCTGTTTTTT. Translating it yields CASSSNKASGRPGGELFF.